This entry features one T cell receptor beta chain sequence. This specimen comes from a study of PD-1 blockade in classical Hodgkin lymphoma. Here immunoSEQ multiplex PCR was the method, and the copy in TCRdb shows in-frame clones only, minus some. The table includes about 20,000 clones, 73% detected once. Autologous stem cell transplantation was followed by relapse in every patient, and brentuximab vedotin exposure varied. Germline CDR1 is SGHNT and CDR2 is YYREEE (reference sequence). Trimming cost V 1 base and J 3 bases; bases outside gene matches: 8. The CDR3 length is 16 residues. The rearrangement links TRBV5-4 to TRBJ2-7; TRBD2 aligns across 9 bases. The sample was peripheral blood mononuclear cells (PBMCs), taken before the second cycle of nivolumab. The TCR originated in a human donor with classical Hodgkin lymphoma. The CDR3 DNA reads TGTGCCAGCAGCTTGATAGGGAGGACTAGCGTCTACGAGCAGTACTTC. It translates to CASSLIGRTSVYEQYF.